Sequencing of this T cell receptor beta chain was carried out in a study of blood T cells in healthy people across ages. The V gene's germline CDR1 is SGHTA and CDR2 FQGNSA. The trim removed 0 bases at V and 6 bases at J, leaving 8 bases unmatched. The CDR3 covers 16 residues. The second PCR ran about 6 to 11 cycles with a sample-barcoded 5' primer and J-beta primers. A single record per CDR3 protein comes from TCRdb applying MiXCR to the 5' RACE reads. The table lists 800,000 to 1,000,000 distinct CDR3 sequences, around 46% of them singletons, with under 15% in the top ten. Sequences were obtained from blood. The TCR originated in a man younger than 45 in good health. The rearrangement joins TRBV7-2 to TRBJ2-1; 7 bases align to TRBD1. For the CDR3, the DNA is TGTGCCAGCAGCTTAGCGAGGGGGCAGGGGTCCAATGAGCAGTTCTTC. The encoded protein is CASSLARGQGSNEQFF. The full variable domain, with the rest looked up from reference TRBV7-2 and TRBJ2-1, is GAGVSQSPSNKVTEKGKDVELRCDPISGHTALYWYRQSLGQGLEFLIYFQGNSAPDKSGLPSDRFSAERTGGSVSTLTIQRTQQEDSAVYLCASSLARGQGSNEQFFGPGTRLTVL.